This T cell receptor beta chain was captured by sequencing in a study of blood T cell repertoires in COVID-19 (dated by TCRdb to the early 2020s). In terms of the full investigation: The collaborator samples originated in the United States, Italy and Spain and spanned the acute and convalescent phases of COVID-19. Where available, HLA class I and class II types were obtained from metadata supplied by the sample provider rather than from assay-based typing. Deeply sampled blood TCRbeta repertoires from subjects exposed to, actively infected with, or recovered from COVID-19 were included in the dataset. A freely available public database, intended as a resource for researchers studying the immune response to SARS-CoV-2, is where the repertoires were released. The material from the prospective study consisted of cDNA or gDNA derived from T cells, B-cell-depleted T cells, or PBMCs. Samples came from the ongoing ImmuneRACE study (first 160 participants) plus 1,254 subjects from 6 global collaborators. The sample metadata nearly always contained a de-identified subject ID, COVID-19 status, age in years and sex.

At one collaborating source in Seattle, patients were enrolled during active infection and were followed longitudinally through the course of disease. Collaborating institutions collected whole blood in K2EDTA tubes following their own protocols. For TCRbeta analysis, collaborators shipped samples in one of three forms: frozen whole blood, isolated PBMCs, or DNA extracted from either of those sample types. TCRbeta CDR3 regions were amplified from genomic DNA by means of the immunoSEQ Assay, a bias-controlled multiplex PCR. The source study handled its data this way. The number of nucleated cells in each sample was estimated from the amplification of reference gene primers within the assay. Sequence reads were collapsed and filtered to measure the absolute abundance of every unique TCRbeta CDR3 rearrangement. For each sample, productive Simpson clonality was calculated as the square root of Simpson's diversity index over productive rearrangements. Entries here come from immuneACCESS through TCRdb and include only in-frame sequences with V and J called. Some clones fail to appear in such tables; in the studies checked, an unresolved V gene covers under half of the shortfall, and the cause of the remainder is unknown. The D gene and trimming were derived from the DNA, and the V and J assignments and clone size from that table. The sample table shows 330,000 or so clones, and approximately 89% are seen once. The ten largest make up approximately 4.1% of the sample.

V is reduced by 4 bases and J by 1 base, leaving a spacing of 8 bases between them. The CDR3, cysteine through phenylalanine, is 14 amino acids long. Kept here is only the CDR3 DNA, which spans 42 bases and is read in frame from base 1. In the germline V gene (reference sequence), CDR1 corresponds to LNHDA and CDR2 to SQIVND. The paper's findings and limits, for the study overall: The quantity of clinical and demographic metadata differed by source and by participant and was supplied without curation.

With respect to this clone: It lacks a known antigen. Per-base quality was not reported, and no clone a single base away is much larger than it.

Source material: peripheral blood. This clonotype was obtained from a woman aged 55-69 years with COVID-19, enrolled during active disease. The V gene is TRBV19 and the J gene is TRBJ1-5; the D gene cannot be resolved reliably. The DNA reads TGTGCCAGTAGTAGGGTCGGGAGCAATCAGCCCCAGCATTTT. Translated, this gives CASSRVGSNQPQHF.